This T cell receptor (beta chain) was observed in a study of response to subunit inactivated influenza vaccine. The table lists this clonotype with a few counts. TCRdb itself ran the RT-PCR reads through MiXCR, one entry per CDR3 protein. The sample lists approximately 700,000 distinct CDR3 sequences, 15% to 18% seen once, with approximately 10% in the top ten. This sample comprised PBMCs from blood, obtained approximately 12 days after vaccination. This clonotype was sampled from a man aged 50 to 59 who received an inactivated influenza vaccine.

The DNA of the CDR3 is TGTGCCACCAGCCAGGACGAAGATACGCAGTATTTT. Translating gives CATSQDEDTQYF. The chain uses TRBV24-1 and TRBJ2-3; D remains unclear. Trimming removed 7 bases from V and 5 bases from J, with 9 bases in between. Germline assignment: CDR1 KGHDR and CDR2 SFDVKD. This CDR3 is 12 amino acids long.